This is a list of T cell receptor beta chains from one sample in a study of PD-L1 blockade in urothelial cancer. Produced via immunoSEQ multiplex PCR; TCRdb's table is partial and in-frame only. The sample holds 44,000 or so clones, about nine tenths seen once. The source was PBMCs, collected around atezolizumab (anti-PD-L1) treatment. The receptors originated from a man older than 75 with urothelial cancer. The CDR3 runs from the conserved cysteine through the conserved F or W. A D gene is named only where the DNA matches it firmly. Not all rows give a size; the values are once, few, many and, for expanded clones, a class.

J	D	V	size	DNA	CDR3
TRBJ1-1	.	TRBV19	.	TGTGCCAGTACCGATCGGGGGGCCGGCACTGAAGCTTTCTTT	CASTDRGAGTEAFF
TRBJ2-5	TRBD2	TRBV7-2	.	TGTGCCAGCAGCTTAGGACTAGCGGGACCCCAAGAGACCCAGTACTTC	CASSLGLAGPQETQYF
TRBJ2-7	TRBD1	TRBV11-2	.	TGTGCCAGCAGTGACAGGGTGACCTACGAGCAGTACTTC	CASSDRVTYEQYF
TRBJ2-7	.	TRBV6-5	.	TGTGCCAGCAGTTACTGGGGGGACTTGACCTACGAGCAGTACTTC	CASSYWGDLTYEQYF
TRBJ1-2	.	TRBV4-1	.	TGCGCCAGCAGCCAAGATTTGGGGTTTGGAGGACGTGTCTACACCTTC	CASSQDLGFGGRVYTF
TRBJ1-2	TRBD1	TRBV28	.	TGTGCCAGCAGCTCCCCCAGGGGGTCCCTAAACTATGGCTACACCTTC	CASSSPRGSLNYGYTF
TRBJ2-2	.	TRBV6-6	.	TGTGCCAGCCAAATTTCTAGGGAGGCCGGGGAGCTGTTTTTT	CASQISREAGELFF
TRBJ1-2	.	TRBV10-3	.	TGTGCCATCAGACCACAGGGCGAGGGCTATGGCTACACCTTC	CAIRPQGEGYGYTF
TRBJ2-3	TRBD2	TRBV7-2	.	TGTGCCAGCAGCTTATCGGGAGCGGGAGGTGGAGATACGCAGTATTTT	CASSLSGAGGGDTQYF
TRBJ2-7	TRBD2	TRBV5-1	.	TGCGCCAGCAGCCTGCCTACGACTAGCCCTAAGGAGCAGTACTTC	CASSLPTTSPKEQYF
TRBJ1-1	.	TRBV4-1	.	TGCGCCAGCAGCTCGGCGCCCGGGGTTGGCACTGAAGCTTTCTTT	CASSSAPGVGTEAFF
TRBJ1-3	TRBD1	TRBV6-6	.	TGTGCCAGCATTACAGGGGGCGCCGGAAACACCATATATTTT	CASITGGAGNTIYF
TRBJ1-2	TRBD1	TRBV5-1	.	TGCGCCAGCAGCGAAACAGGGGAATATGGCTACACCTTC	CASSETGEYGYTF
TRBJ2-7	.	TRBV28	.	TGTGCCAGCAGCTATTTAAAACACGAGCAGTACTTC	CASSYLKHEQYF
TRBJ2-1	.	TRBV27	.	TGTGCCAGCAGTTTGGCCGGGGTCGGCTCCTACAATGAGCAGTTCTTC	CASSLAGVGSYNEQFF
TRBJ2-2	.	TRBV4-1	.	TGCGCCAGCAGCCACCCCCGAGGCAGGAACACCGGGGAGCTGTTTTTT	CASSHPRGRNTGELFF
TRBJ2-3	TRBD2	TRBV19	once	TGTGCCAGTAGTAAGGCTAGCGGGAGGGCCATGGCAGATACGCAGTATTTT	CASSKASGRAMADTQYF
TRBJ2-2	.	TRBV11-2	.	TGTGCCAGCAGCTTATCCAGGGGAGTCACCGGGGAGCTGTTTTTT	CASSLSRGVTGELFF